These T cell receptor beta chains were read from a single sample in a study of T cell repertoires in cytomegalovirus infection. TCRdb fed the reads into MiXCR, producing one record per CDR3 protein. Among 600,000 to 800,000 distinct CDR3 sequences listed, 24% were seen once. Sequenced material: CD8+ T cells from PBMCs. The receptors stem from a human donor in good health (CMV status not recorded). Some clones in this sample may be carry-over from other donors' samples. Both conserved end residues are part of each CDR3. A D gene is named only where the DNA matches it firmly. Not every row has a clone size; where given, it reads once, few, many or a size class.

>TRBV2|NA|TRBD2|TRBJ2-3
TGTGCCAGCAGTGAAAGCGGGGCGGGGGGGCTCAGCGCAGATACGCAGTATTTT
CASSESGAGGLSADTQYF
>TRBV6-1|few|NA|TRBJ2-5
TGTGCCAGCAGTGAAGAGGCAGACCAAGAGACCCAGTACTTC
CASSEEADQETQYF
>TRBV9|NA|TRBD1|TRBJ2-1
TGTGCCAGCAGCGTCAGGGGGCTAAGCTCCTACAATGAGCAGTTCTTC
CASSVRGLSSYNEQFF
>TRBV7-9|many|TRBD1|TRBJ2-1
TGTGCCAGCAGCCGGACAGGGTTTTCCTACAATGAGCAGTTCTTC
CASSRTGFSYNEQFF
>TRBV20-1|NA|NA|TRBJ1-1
TGCAGTGCTAGGGCCCGGGACCGAATATCGAACACTGAAGCTTTCTTT
CSARARDRISNTEAFF
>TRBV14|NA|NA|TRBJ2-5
TGTGCCAGCAGCCCCCGGTGGGGTTACCTAAAAGAGACCCAGTACTTC
CASSPRWGYLKETQYF
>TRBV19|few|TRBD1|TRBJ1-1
TGTGCCAGTAAGGACAGGGGGCTCACTGAAGCTTTCTTT
CASKDRGLTEAFF
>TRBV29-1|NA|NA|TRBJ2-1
TGCAGCGTTGTGGGACTGCCGTCCCGTGAGCAGTTCTTC
CSVVGLPSREQFF
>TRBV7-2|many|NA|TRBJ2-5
TGTGCCAGCAGCTTTCTGCCAGAGGGGCAAGAGACCCAGTACTTC
CASSFLPEGQETQYF
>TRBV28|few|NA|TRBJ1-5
TGTGCCAGCAGTGACTCCGTGGCCGCCTTCAATCAGCCCCAGCATTTT
CASSDSVAAFNQPQHF
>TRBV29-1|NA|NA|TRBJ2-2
TGCAGCGTTGATACGCAGGGGAGCACCGGGGAGCTGTTTTTT
CSVDTQGSTGELFF
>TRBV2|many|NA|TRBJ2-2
TGTGCCAGCAGGGGTGGGGAGCTGTTTTTT
CASRGGELFF
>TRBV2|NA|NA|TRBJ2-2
TGTGCCAGCAGTGAAGGTTTAAGGGACAAGGGCACCGGGGAGCTGTTTTTT
CASSEGLRDKGTGELFF
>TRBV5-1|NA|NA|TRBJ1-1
TGCGCCAGCAGCTTGGGACGTAACGAAGCTTTCTTT
CASSLGRNEAFF
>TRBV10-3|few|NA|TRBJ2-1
TGTGCCAGCCAAGACTGGAAGAATGAGCAGTTCTTC
CASQDWKNEQFF
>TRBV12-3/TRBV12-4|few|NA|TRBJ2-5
TGTGCCAGCAGTGAGAGGTGGCTAGCGAGAGAGACCCAGTACTTC
CASSERWLARETQYF
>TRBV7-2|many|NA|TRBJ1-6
TGTGCCAGCAGCGGTCGAGGACCCTATAATTCACCCCTCCACTTT
CASSGRGPYNSPLHF
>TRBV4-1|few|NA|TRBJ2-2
TGCGCCAGCAGCCGATGGACAGAGAACACCGGGGAGCTGTTTTTT
CASSRWTENTGELFF
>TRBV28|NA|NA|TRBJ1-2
TGTGCCAGCAGTCCGAAACCGTCCAGGGATGGCTACACCTTC
CASSPKPSRDGYTF
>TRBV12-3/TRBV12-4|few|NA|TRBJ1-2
TGTGCCAGCAGTTTAGCGGGGGGAGATGGCTACACCTTC
CASSLAGGDGYTF
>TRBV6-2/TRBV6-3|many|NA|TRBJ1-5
TGTGCCAGCAGTTACGTCCGGGACATCCTTACCCCATATAGCAATCAGCCCCAGCATTTT
CASSYVRDILTPYSNQPQHF
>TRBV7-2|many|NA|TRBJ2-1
TGTGCCAGCAGCTTAGCGGACAGCTACAATGAGCAGTTCTTC
CASSLADSYNEQFF
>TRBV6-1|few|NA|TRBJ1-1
TGTGCCAGCAGCCCCGCCGTCCGGGCAAACACTGAAGCTTTCTTT
CASSPAVRANTEAFF
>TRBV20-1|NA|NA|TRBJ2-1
TGCAGTGCTAGAGTTTTCATACGGACGGATGAGCAGTTCTTC
CSARVFIRTDEQFF
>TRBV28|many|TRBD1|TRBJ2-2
TGTGCCAGCAGCCCGGGACAGGGGTTCGCCGGGGAGCTGTTTTTT
CASSPGQGFAGELFF
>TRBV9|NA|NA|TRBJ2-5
TGTGCCAGCAGCGTAGAACCAGCGGAAGAGACCCAGTACTTC
CASSVEPAEETQYF
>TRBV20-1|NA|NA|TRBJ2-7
TGCAGTGCTAGAGACCCGGGGCTGGACGAGCAGTACTTC
CSARDPGLDEQYF
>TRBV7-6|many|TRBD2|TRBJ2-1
TGTGCCAGCAGCTTAGCGCAAGAGGGAGGGATCAATGAGCAGTTCTTC
CASSLAQEGGINEQFF
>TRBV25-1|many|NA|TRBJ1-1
TGTGCCAGCAGTGATAGCCTTGAAGCTTTCTTT
CASSDSLEAFF
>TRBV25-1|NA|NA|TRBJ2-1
TGTGCCAGCAGTGATAGGAGGGGGGTTGGGGGCAATGAGCAGTTCTTC
CASSDRRGVGGNEQFF